This TCR beta chain derives from a study of blood T cell repertoires in COVID-19. Produced via immunoSEQ multiplex PCR; TCRdb's table is partial and in-frame only. There are under 200,000 clones in the sample; 70% to 90% occur only once, and 20% to 25% lies in the top ten. Trimming took 4 bases from V and 1 from J, leaving 7 bases between them. The CDR3 has 13 amino acids. Germline V lookup: CDR1 SGHRS, CDR2 YFSETQ. The sample consisted of peripheral blood. This TCR came from a man between 60 and 75 years old with active or convalescent COVID-19. The rearrangement joins TRBV5-1 to TRBJ2-3; D remains unclear. In DNA, the CDR3 is TGCGCCAGCAGCGAGGATGGCACAGATACGCAGTATTTT. Its protein product is CASSEDGTDTQYF.